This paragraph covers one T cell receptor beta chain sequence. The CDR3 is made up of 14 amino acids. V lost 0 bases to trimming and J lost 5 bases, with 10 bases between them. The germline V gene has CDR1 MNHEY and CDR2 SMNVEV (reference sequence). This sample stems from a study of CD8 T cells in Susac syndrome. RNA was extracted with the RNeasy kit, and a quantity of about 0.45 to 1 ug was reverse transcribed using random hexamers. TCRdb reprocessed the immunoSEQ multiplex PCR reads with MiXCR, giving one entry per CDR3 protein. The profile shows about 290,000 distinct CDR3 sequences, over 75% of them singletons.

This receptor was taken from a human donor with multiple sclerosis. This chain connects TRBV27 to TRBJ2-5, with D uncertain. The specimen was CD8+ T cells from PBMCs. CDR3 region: CASSLSPLGETQYF. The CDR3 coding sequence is TGTGCCAGCAGTTTATCCCCTCTCGGGGAGACCCAGTACTTC.